The 30 T cell receptor beta chains below come from one sample, sequenced in a study of T cell responses to AZD1222 COVID-19 vaccine. The table came from immunoSEQ multiplex PCR; TCRdb's copy has only in-frame clones and leaves some out. The sample consists of approximately 140,000 clones, over 75% of them appearing once. The specimen comprised peripheral blood, sampled on day 0 of AZD1222 vaccination. Source of these receptors: an adult in good health.

This sequence joins TRBV25-1 and TRBJ1-4; possible D gene TRBD1, 5 bases. Trimming took off 5 bases at V and 2 bases at J, with 12 bases between the two ends. The CDR3 runs to 15 residues. In germline, CDR1 is MGHDK, CDR2 SYGVNS. The CDR3 nucleotides read TGTGCCAGCAGTCGGTACGGGGGTACTAATGAAAAACTGTTTTTT. It yields the protein CASSRYGGTNEKLFF.

V is TRBV9 and J is TRBJ2-1; TRBD2 agrees at 9 bases. CDR3 length equals 15 residues. V lost 6 bases to trimming and J lost 10 bases; unmatched junction nucleotides: 14. The germline V gene encodes CDR1 SGDLS and CDR2 YYNGEE. CDR3 nucleotide sequence: TGTGCCAGCACCCGGGCGGGAGGGCCTTCATCGGAGCAGTTCTTC. Residues: CASTRAGGPSSEQFF.

J is TRBJ1-4 and V is TRBV15; possible D gene TRBD1, 5 bases. This CDR3 is built from 15 residues. In germline, CDR1 is LNHNV, CDR2 YYDKDF (reference sequence). Trimming took 5 bases from V and 5 from J, leaving 15 bases between them. CDR3 sequence: CATSFRQSQNEKLFF. As DNA, the CDR3 is TGTGCCACCAGCTTCCGACAGTCACAGAATGAAAAACTGTTTTTT.

The chain employs TRBV29-1 and TRBJ2-7, with D perhaps given as TRBD1 or TRBD2 (5 bases each). Germline CDR1 is SQVTM and CDR2 is ANQGSEA. Trimming removed 6 bases from V and 1 base from J, with 19 bases in between. The CDR3 is 15 amino acids. The CDR3 protein is CSVIPPGRNSYEQYF. In DNA, the CDR3 is TGCAGCGTCATCCCTCCGGGACGGAATTCCTACGAGCAGTACTTC.

The chain couples TRBV9 to TRBJ1-5; TRBD1 might be the D (6 bases). V lost 0 bases and J 2 bases, leaving 9 bases between the germline ends. CDR3 length: 15 amino acids. The germline gives CDR1 SGDLS, CDR2 YYNGEE. The CDR3 loop is CASSVGGAGNQPQHF. The CDR3 nucleotides read TGTGCCAGCAGCGTAGGGGGGGCCGGCAATCAGCCCCAGCATTTT.

This clone was recorded once. The chain has TRBV7-9 and TRBJ2-1; D possibly uses TRBD1 or TRBD2 (5 bases each). Looked up from germline, CDR1 is SEHNR and CDR2 is FQNEAQ (reference sequence). Trimming cost V 5 bases and J 10 bases, with 21 bases left between them. The CDR3 is 15 residues long. Written as DNA, the CDR3 is TGTGCCAGCAGCCCTACCGGGACCCTGGGAAGGGAGCAGTTCTTC. Translated: CASSPTGTLGREQFF. The full variable domain, completed using reference TRBV7-9 and TRBJ2-1, is DTGVSQNPRHKITKRGQNVTFRCDPISEHNRLYWYRQTLGQGPEFLTYFQNEAQLEKSRLLSDRFSAERPKGSFSTLEIQRTEQGDSAMYLCASSPTGTLGREQFFGPGTRLTVL.

The rearrangement uses TRBV19 and TRBJ1-2; 7 positions match TRBD1. The germline V gene encodes CDR1 LNHDA and CDR2 SQIVND (reference sequence). Trimming removed 4 bases from V and 5 bases from J; junction bases left unmatched: 16. This CDR3 contains 17 residues. The CDR3 spells CASSNRRGRSVAYGYTF. Here the CDR3 DNA reads TGTGCCAGTAGTAATCGCAGGGGGAGATCGGTGGCATATGGCTACACCTTC.

The chain joins TRBV2 to TRBJ1-5; D uncertain. The V and J ends lost 8 bases and 2 bases respectively, with 1 base between them. Germline-derived CDR1 and CDR2 are SNHLY and FYNNEI. The length of the CDR3 is 10 residues. CDR3 bases: TGTGCCAGCGGCAATCAGCCCCAGCATTTT. This gives the protein CASGNQPQHF.

The chain recombines TRBV6-2 or TRBV6-3 with TRBJ1-5; D gene ambiguous. The ends were cut back, 3 bases at V and 1 base at J, with 16 bases in the middle. Germline loops: CDR1 MNHEY, CDR2 SVGEGT. The CDR3 runs 17 residues. The CDR3 region is CASSYDLGGISNQPQHF. CDR3 DNA sequence: TGTGCCAGCAGTTATGACCTCGGAGGGATCAGCAATCAGCCCCAGCATTTT.

This clone has a single count. This chain joins TRBV28 and TRBJ2-1; D remains unclear. V was clipped by 2 bases and J by 0 bases, with 17 bases between them. Germline values: CDR1 MDHEN, CDR2 SYDVKM. This CDR3 region has 18 residues. CDR3 in DNA: TGTGCCAGCAGTTTAGGGCCCCATGGCACCAGCTCCTACAATGAGCAGTTCTTC. It is translated as CASSLGPHGTSSYNEQFF. The entire variable domain, with the rest obtained from reference TRBV28 and TRBJ2-1, is as follows: DVKVTQSSRYLVKRTGEKVFLECVQDMDHENMFWYRQDPGLGLRLIYFSYDVKMKEKGDIPEGYSVSREKKERFSLILESASTNQTSMYLCASSLGPHGTSSYNEQFFGPGTRLTVL.

The rearrangement uses TRBV7-3 and TRBJ2-2, with 8 bases aligning to TRBD1. CDR3 length: 15 residues. Per germline, CDR1 SGHTA and CDR2 FQGTGA. J was trimmed by 6 bases and V by 4 bases; bases with no gene match: 7. The CDR3, as DNA: TGTGCCAGCAGCTACCCTTCAGGGGGCCCCGGGGAGCTGTTTTTT. It yields the protein CASSYPSGGPGELFF.

The chain has TRBV3-1 (or the pseudogene TRBV3-2) and TRBJ1-4; TRBD1 matches 7 bases. In germline, CDR1 is LGHDT, CDR2 YNNKEL (reference sequence). Trimming at V came to 3 bases and at J to 7 bases, leaving 8 bases not matched to a gene. The CDR3 extends over 15 amino acids. The CDR3 nucleotides are TGTGCCAGCAGCCACTCCGGACAGGTTGGTGAAAAACTGTTTTTT. Translated: CASSHSGQVGEKLFF.

The rearrangement uses TRBV7-2 and TRBJ1-5; D ambiguous. This CDR3 contains 14 residues. Germline assignment: CDR1 SGHTA and CDR2 FQGNSA. V dropped 5 bases and J dropped 2 bases, with 10 bases sitting between them. The CDR3 spells CASSPTHGNQPQHF. CDR3 sequence (DNA): TGTGCCAGCAGCCCGACCCACGGCAATCAGCCCCAGCATTTT.

The J gene is TRBJ1-1, the V gene TRBV28; 10 bases align to TRBD1. The CDR3 is made up of 17 amino acids. CDR1 MDHEN and CDR2 SYDVKM come from the germline V gene. Trimming removed 5 bases from V and 0 bases from J; junction bases left unmatched: 9. CDR3 residues: CASSAGGTGVLNTEAFF. The CDR3 coding sequence is TGTGCCAGCAGTGCCGGTGGGACAGGGGTCTTGAACACTGAAGCTTTCTTT.

The chain uses TRBV15 and TRBJ2-2, with D perhaps matching TRBD2 (6 bases). The CDR3 is 14 amino acids. Germline loops: CDR1 LNHNV, CDR2 YYDKDF (reference sequence). The germline V and J ends were trimmed by 8 bases and 0 bases, with 10 bases remaining between them. The CDR3 region has the DNA TGTGCCACCGCTCGGGGGACGAACACCGGGGAGCTGTTTTTT. It encodes CATARGTNTGELFF.

V usage is TRBV20-1 and J usage is TRBJ2-1; no definite D call. Germline lookup yields CDR1 DFQATT and CDR2 SNEGSKA (reference sequence). The V end was cut by 5 bases, the J end by 7 bases, with 6 bases between. The CDR3 contains 10 residues. CDR3 coding DNA: TGCAGTGCTGACGGGAATGAGCAGTTCTTC. Its translation is CSADGNEQFF.

This clone was picked up one time. The CDR3 nucleotides read TGTGCCAGCAGCTCGAGGGGAACAGGGGGAGGGCTAGAGGAGACCCAGTACTTC. This sequence encodes CASSSRGTGGGLEETQYF. The rearrangement uses TRBV5-5 and TRBJ2-5, with D perhaps matching TRBD1 (8 bases). CDR1 and CDR2 (germline): SGHKS, YYEKEE (reference sequence). The length of the CDR3 is 18 residues. Trimming took off 3 bases at V and 5 bases at J, with 26 bases between the two ends.

The J gene is TRBJ2-2, the V gene TRBV5-1; 10 nucleotides line up with TRBD2. The ends lost 5 bases at V and 4 bases at J; junction bases unmatched: 8. The CDR3 is 16 amino acids. The germline V gene has CDR1 SGHRS and CDR2 YFSETQ. The CDR3 loop is CASRTTSGEGTGELFF. The CDR3, as DNA: TGCGCCAGCAGAACCACTAGCGGGGAAGGCACCGGGGAGCTGTTTTTT.

The sample holds a few counts of this clone. The chain combines TRBV7-6 with TRBJ2-7; D uncertain. Looked up from germline, CDR1 is SGHVS and CDR2 is FNYEAQ. V dropped 2 bases and J dropped 2 bases, with 13 bases sitting between them. CDR3 size: 15 residues. The CDR3 region is CASSLTALDAYEQYF. CDR3 sequence (DNA): TGTGCCAGCAGCTTAACGGCGCTAGATGCCTACGAGCAGTACTTC.

This clone showed up just a few times. The sample contains more than one DNA sequence encoding this CDR3. Here the CDR3 reads CASSLVSGNTIYF. In nucleotides, the CDR3 is TGTGCCAGCAGCTTAGTTAGCGGAAACACCATATATTTT. This chain links TRBV7-2 with TRBJ1-3; no reliable D call. Germline CDR1 and CDR2: SGHTA and FQGNSA. The length of the CDR3 is 13 residues. The V end lost 1 base, the J end lost 4 bases, and 5 bases lay between the germline ends.

The chain combines TRBV28 with TRBJ2-1; 9 bases fit TRBD2. With 6 bases clipped from V and 4 bases from J, the junction kept 4 bases outside the gene matches. The CDR3 sequence is 14 residues long. Germline values: CDR1 MDHEN, CDR2 SYDVKM. DNA of the CDR3: TGTGCCAGCAGACCGACTAGCGGATACAATGAGCAGTTCTTC. Its protein product is CASRPTSGYNEQFF.

The chain employs TRBV5-4 and TRBJ2-4; D is unresolved. V lost 0 bases, J lost 0 bases, and 13 bases lay in between. CDR1 is SGHNT and CDR2 is YYREEE in the germline V gene (reference sequence). The CDR3 sequence is 17 residues long. CDR3 in amino acids: CASSLVGRSVAKNIQYF. CDR3 in DNA: TGTGCCAGCAGCTTGGTTGGCAGGTCCGTAGCCAAAAACATTCAGTACTTC.

Of note for this clone: Additional DNA sequences in this sample encode the identical CDR3. The chain carries TRBV11-1 and TRBJ1-5; D remains unclear. The CDR3 is 13 residues long. V was clipped by 3 bases and J by 0 bases, with 3 bases between them. Germline lookup yields CDR1 SGHAT and CDR2 FQDESV (reference sequence). The CDR3 sequence is CASSFHSNQPQHF. CDR3 coding DNA: TGTGCCAGCAGCTTCCATAGCAATCAGCCCCAGCATTTT.

The genes are TRBV7-8 and TRBJ1-2; TRBD1 is a possible D gene (5 bases). V was cut by 5 bases and J by 6 bases, with 22 bases left in between. The length of the CDR3 is 16 residues. CDR1 and CDR2 (germline): SGHVS, FQNEAQ. The CDR3 coding sequence is TGTGCCAGCAGCCTCCAAGTAAGGGGACCTCCTGATGGCTACACCTTC. Its protein product is CASSLQVRGPPDGYTF.

This clone was counted a single time. The V and J genes are TRBV6-2 or TRBV6-3 and TRBJ2-2; maybe TRBD2 (5 bases). Germline V gene sequence: CDR1 MNHEY, CDR2 SVGEGT. V was clipped by 0 bases and J by 0 bases, with 11 bases between them. CDR3 length: 17 amino acids. Here the CDR3 DNA reads TGTGCCAGCAGTTACTCGTCCCTAGCAGCGAACACCGGGGAGCTGTTTTTT. Its protein is CASSYSSLAANTGELFF.

The rearrangement links TRBV6-5 to TRBJ2-7; either TRBD1 or TRBD2 may fit D (6 bases each). V was shortened by 8 bases and J by 1 base, with 18 bases between the two germline ends. CDR1 is MNHEY, CDR2 SVGAGI, per germline. CDR3 size: 15 residues. The CDR3 nucleotides read TGTGCCAGCTCAAGCAGGGGACTCCTTTCCTACGAGCAGTACTTC. Encoded protein: CASSSRGLLSYEQYF.

This sequence joins TRBV9 and TRBJ2-2; 8 bases are shared with TRBD2. The J segment lost 0 bases and the V segment lost 4 bases, leaving 5 bases of the junction unmatched. This CDR3 has 16 amino acids. Germline-derived CDR1 and CDR2 are SGDLS and YYNGEE. The CDR3 region is CASSQRAGANTGELFF. The CDR3 coding sequence is TGTGCCAGCAGCCAGAGAGCGGGAGCGAACACCGGGGAGCTGTTTTTT.

This chain joins TRBV2 and TRBJ2-3; tentative D call: TRBD2 (6 bases). V was trimmed by 3 bases and J by 2 bases, leaving 15 bases between them. This CDR3 region has 16 residues. Germline V gene data show CDR1 as SNHLY and CDR2 as FYNNEI. The chain's CDR3 is CASSDSGGGLTDTQYF. CDR3 bases: TGTGCCAGCAGTGATAGTGGGGGAGGTCTCACAGATACGCAGTATTTT. The whole variable domain, remainder taken from reference TRBV2 and TRBJ2-3, is EPEVTQTPSHQVTQMGQEVILRCVPISNHLYFYWYRQILGQKVEFLVSFYNNEISEKSEIFDDQFSVERPDGSNFTLKIRSTKLEDSAMYFCASSDSGGGLTDTQYFGPGTRLTVL.

The CDR3 nucleotides read TGTGCCAGCAGCTTACAAGGCCAGGGCGGAACTAATGAAAAACTGTTTTTT. It translates to CASSLQGQGGTNEKLFF. The chain joins TRBV5-6 to TRBJ1-4; D possibly corresponds to TRBD1 (5 bases). Trimming shortened V by 2 bases and J by 1 base, and 15 bases separated the two germline ends. Germline V gene lookup returns CDR1 SGHDT and CDR2 YYEEEE. The CDR3 contains 17 residues.

The V and J genes are TRBV19 and TRBJ2-1; 7 bases are a match to TRBD2. V shed 3 bases and J 2 bases; nucleotides not matched to a gene: 4. The CDR3 is made up of 15 amino acids. Germline V gene sequence: CDR1 LNHDA, CDR2 SQIVND (reference sequence). In DNA, the CDR3 is TGTGCCAGTAGTATGGACGGGAGGACCTACAATGAGCAGTTCTTC. As protein: CASSMDGRTYNEQFF. The full variable domain, with the rest looked up from reference TRBV19 and TRBJ2-1, is DGGITQSPKYLFRKEGQNVTLSCEQNLNHDAMYWYRQDPGQGLRLIYYSQIVNDFQKGDIAEGYSVSREKKESFPLTVTSAQKNPTAFYLCASSMDGRTYNEQFFGPGTRLTVL.